This TCR beta chain was observed in a study of human T cells and chemical hapten exposure. The time point was: patch test 1, 2 weeks after DPC sensitization. Documented treatment: therapeutic diphenylcyclopropenone sensitization with weekly scalp DPC. This clonotype came up many times. CDR1 is LGHDT and CDR2 is YNNKEL in the germline V gene (reference sequence). Trimming removed 1 base from V and 2 bases from J, with 14 bases in between. The CDR3 sequence is 16 residues long. TCRdb re-derived calls from the RACE reads in MiXCR, one entry per CDR3 protein. Of more than 65,000 distinct CDR3 sequences in the sample, roughly 7.6% were seen once.

Sequencing used whole blood, obtained in connection with sensitization to the hapten diphenylcyclopropenone (DPC). This receptor was obtained from a woman aged 25 to 39 with alopecia areata. Some clones in this sample may be carry-over from other donors' samples. The chain links TRBV3-1 to TRBJ1-2; the D is unclear. CDR3 protein: CASSQVWAEQNYGYTF. CDR3 nucleotides: TGTGCCAGCAGCCAAGTTTGGGCAGAGCAAAACTATGGCTACACCTTC.